This TCR beta chain was observed in a study of cytomegalovirus exposure and HLA in healthy donors. 13 Jbeta primers and 60 Vbeta primers were used for the PCR. TCRdb keeps only in-frame clones here, not all; method: immunoSEQ multiplex PCR. The sample has 150,000 to 200,000 clones; the top ten hold roughly 1.3%. The CDR3 runs to 14 residues. V was pared by 5 bases and J by 1 base, with 11 bases between. CDR1 is SEHNR and CDR2 is FQNEAQ in the germline V gene (reference sequence). The rearrangement links TRBV7-9 to TRBJ2-5; a possible D gene is TRBD1 (6 bases). The material sequenced was PBMCs. The origin of this receptor is a woman aged 55-70 years in good health and CMV-seronegative. CDR3 amino acids: CASSGRGGQETQYF. CDR3 nucleotides: TGTGCCAGCAGCGGGCGAGGGGGCCAAGAGACCCAGTACTTC.